Shown below are 21 T cell receptor beta chains from a single sample sequenced in a study of T cell responses to AZD1222 COVID-19 vaccine. Clones were read by immunoSEQ multiplex PCR, and TCRdb kept only the in-frame ones, dropping some. The data contain around 60,000 clones, over 85% of them singletons. The sample consisted of peripheral blood, taken on day 0 of AZD1222 vaccination. These receptors all stem from an adult in good health.

The chain is built from TRBV7-9 and TRBJ1-1; possibly TRBD1 for D (5 bases). Germline V gene lookup returns CDR1 SEHNR and CDR2 FQNEAQ (reference sequence). V was cut by 5 bases and J by 5 bases, with 18 bases left in between. This CDR3 spans 15 amino acids. The chain's CDR3 is CASSDSWEGSTEAFF. Here the CDR3 DNA reads TGTGCCAGCAGCGATTCTTGGGAGGGGAGTACTGAAGCTTTCTTT.

The chain carries TRBV3-1 (or the pseudogene TRBV3-2) and TRBJ1-2; D is unclear. The V end was cut by 6 bases, the J end by 3 bases, with 11 bases between. This CDR3 region has 13 residues. Germline CDR1 is LGHDT and CDR2 is YNNKEL (reference sequence). For the CDR3, the DNA is TGTGCCAGCAGTCCCCGTCTCGACTATGGCTACACCTTC. This translates into CASSPRLDYGYTF.

This sequence joins TRBV5-6 and TRBJ2-5; D might be TRBD2 (6 bases). Trimming removed 4 bases from V and 1 base from J, with 8 bases in between. The germline CDR1 and CDR2 sequences are SGHDT and YYEEEE. CDR3 length: 13 residues. The CDR3 protein is CASSAGFQETQYF. DNA of the CDR3: TGTGCCAGCAGCGCGGGGTTCCAAGAGACCCAGTACTTC.

The chain joins TRBV12-5 to TRBJ1-2; TRBD1 agrees at 7 bases. The CDR3 runs to 14 residues. Germline lookup yields CDR1 LGHNT and CDR2 FRNRAP. The junction had 2 bases not matched to a gene; V was cut back by 1 base and J by 3 bases. This CDR3 is CASGLGQGDYGYTF. CDR3 sequence (DNA): TGTGCTAGTGGTTTGGGACAGGGCGACTATGGCTACACCTTC.

This chain joins TRBV7-9 and TRBJ2-2; a weak D match, TRBD2 (6 bases). Germline V CDR1 and CDR2: SEHNR, FQNEAQ (reference sequence). The CDR3 runs to 16 residues. V lost 2 bases and J lost 2, with 12 bases in between. The CDR3 region has the DNA TGTGCCAGCAGCTTACGGAGCGGGCCCAACACCGGGGAGCTGTTTTTT. This translates into CASSLRSGPNTGELFF. Full variable domain (rest looked up from reference TRBV7-9 and TRBJ2-2): DTGVSQNPRHKITKRGQNVTFRCDPISEHNRLYWYRQTLGQGPEFLTYFQNEAQLEKSRLLSDRFSAERPKGSFSTLEIQRTEQGDSAMYLCASSLRSGPNTGELFFGEGSRLTVL.

The chain links TRBV5-6 to TRBJ1-6, with D unresolved. Deletions cut 2 bases from V and 5 bases from J, with 11 bases between. The V gene's germline CDR1 is SGHDT and CDR2 YYEEEE. This CDR3 region has 15 residues. This chain's CDR3 is CASSLWAADNSPLHF. The CDR3 coding sequence is TGTGCCAGCAGCTTATGGGCAGCTGATAATTCACCCCTCCACTTT.

This rearrangement joins TRBV11-2 to TRBJ2-3; perhaps TRBD2 as D (6 bases). There are 14 residues in the CDR3. The V end was cut by 4 bases, the J end by 6 bases, with 14 bases between. CDR1 and CDR2 (germline): SGHAT, FQNNGV. The CDR3 spells CASSSRGAGDTQYF. The CDR3 nucleotides are TGTGCCAGCAGCTCTCGTGGGGCGGGGGATACGCAGTATTTT. Full variable domain (rest looked up from reference TRBV11-2 and TRBJ2-3): EAGVAQSPRYKIIEKRQSVAFWCNPISGHATLYWYQQILGQGPKLLIQFQNNGVVDDSQLPKDRFSAERLKGVDSTLKIQPAKLEDSAVYLCASSSRGAGDTQYFGPGTRLTVL.

This chain joins TRBV18 and TRBJ1-6; D call uncertain. The CDR3 has 16 residues. Germline values: CDR1 KGHSH, CDR2 LQKENI. With 6 bases removed from V and 0 bases from J, the gap between germline ends came to 12 bases. CDR3 in DNA: TGTGCCAGCTCCTCAAGCGGCAGCTCCTATAATTCACCCCTCCACTTT. Protein: CASSSSGSSYNSPLHF.

The V gene is TRBV5-1, the J gene TRBJ1-4; D not resolved. Looked up from germline, CDR1 is SGHRS and CDR2 is YFSETQ. The CDR3 sequence is 13 residues long. V shed 4 bases and J shed 5 bases, with 9 bases lying between them. The CDR3 DNA reads as TGCGCCAGCAGCCTTACAGCGAATGAAAAACTGTTTTTT. Protein: CASSLTANEKLFF.

This clone was seen only once. This chain uses TRBV6-6 with TRBJ1-1; D possibly corresponds to TRBD1 (5 bases). The germline CDR1 and CDR2 sequences are MNHNY and SVGAGI (reference sequence). CDR3 size: 13 residues. The ends were cut back, 10 bases at V and 0 bases at J, with 12 bases in the middle. For the CDR3, the DNA is TGTGCCATCCGAGACAGCGTGAACACTGAAGCTTTCTTT. Protein sequence: CAIRDSVNTEAFF.

This rearrangement joins TRBV5-1 to TRBJ2-7, with D perhaps matching TRBD1 (6 bases). The CDR3 is made up of 13 amino acids. Trimming took off 4 bases at V and 6 bases at J, with 14 bases between the two ends. The germline gives CDR1 SGHRS, CDR2 YFSETQ. CDR3 sequence reads: CASSQHRVAEQYF. CDR3 nucleotide sequence: TGCGCCAGCAGCCAGCACAGGGTTGCCGAGCAGTACTTC.

This sequence joins TRBV19 and TRBJ1-5; a weak D match, TRBD1 (5 bases). This CDR3 region has 12 residues. The V and J ends lost 6 bases and 7 bases respectively, with 10 bases between them. Germline CDR1 LNHDA, CDR2 SQIVND (reference sequence). This chain's CDR3 is CASRLGQQPQHF. The CDR3, as DNA: TGTGCCAGTAGATTGGGGCAACAGCCCCAGCATTTT.

J is TRBJ1-5 and V is TRBV2; D not certain. Germline V gene sequence: CDR1 SNHLY, CDR2 FYNNEI. The CDR3 covers 14 residues. Trimming cost V 8 bases and J 5 bases, with 16 bases left between them. The CDR3 sequence: CASAPTGYYQPQHF. CDR3 in DNA: TGTGCCAGCGCCCCAACCGGGTACTATCAGCCCCAGCATTTT.

The V gene is TRBV5-1, the J gene TRBJ1-2; unclear D gene. CDR3 length equals 17 residues. V lost 2 bases and J 0 bases, leaving 17 bases between the germline ends. The germline gives CDR1 SGHRS, CDR2 YFSETQ. The CDR3 coding sequence is TGCGCCAGCAGCTTCGCCCCGGGCACCCCCTCTAACTATGGCTACACCTTC. Translation: CASSFAPGTPSNYGYTF.

The V and J genes are TRBV5-5 and TRBJ1-4; TRBD1 matches 10 bases. The CDR3 has 15 amino acids. With V trimmed by 4 bases and J by 5 bases, 5 bases remained unmatched. The V gene's germline CDR1 is SGHKS and CDR2 YYEKEE (reference sequence). CDR3 residues: CASSGGTGDNEKLFF. Written as DNA, the CDR3 is TGTGCCAGCAGCGGCGGGACAGGGGACAATGAAAAACTGTTTTTT.

The chain has TRBV5-6 and TRBJ1-2, with D perhaps TRBD1 (5 bases). In germline, CDR1 is SGHDT, CDR2 YYEEEE. This CDR3 comprises 16 residues. Trimming cost V 4 bases and J 8 bases, with 24 bases left between them. The CDR3 DNA is TGTGCCAGCAGCGATCGCCCGGACATCCCGGTTCCCGGCTACACCTTC. Its translation: CASSDRPDIPVPGYTF.

This clone has just a few counts. The V gene is TRBV3-1 (or the pseudogene TRBV3-2), the J gene TRBJ1-4; D is perhaps TRBD1 (5 bases). CDR3 length equals 16 residues. The germline V and J ends were trimmed by 1 base and 4 bases, with 13 bases remaining between them. Germline V gene sequence: CDR1 LGHDT, CDR2 YNNKEL (reference sequence). CDR3 DNA: TGTGCCAGCAGCCAAGGGGCCCCGGGACTTAATGAAAAACTGTTTTTT. It is translated as CASSQGAPGLNEKLFF.

The V call is TRBV5-1, the J call TRBJ1-3; no definite D call. This CDR3 region has 13 residues. Trimming removed 7 bases from V and 4 bases from J, with 12 bases in between. CDR1 and CDR2 from the germline V gene are SGHRS and YFSETQ. CDR3 sequence (DNA): TGCGCCAGCGCGTGGTCGGGCGGAAACACCATATATTTT. Translated: CASAWSGGNTIYF.

The V gene is TRBV6-5, the J gene TRBJ1-3; perhaps TRBD1 as D (6 bases). The V gene's germline CDR1 is MNHEY and CDR2 SVGAGI. This CDR3 spans 16 amino acids. Trimming took 0 bases from V and 3 from J, leaving 12 bases between them. The CDR3 spells CASSYSTGFGGNTIYF. CDR3 nucleotide sequence: TGTGCCAGCAGTTACTCAACAGGGTTCGGTGGAAACACCATATATTTT.

The genes are TRBV6-5 and TRBJ2-1; 7 bases map to TRBD2. This CDR3 has 16 amino acids. Looked up from germline, CDR1 is MNHEY and CDR2 is SVGAGI. V dropped 2 bases and J dropped 4; count of bases not matched to a gene: 8. DNA for the CDR3: TGTGCCAGCAGTTACGCTACTAGCGCGGGGTACAATGAGCAGTTCTTC. Translating it yields CASSYATSAGYNEQFF.

This chain uses TRBV27 with TRBJ2-7; D is possibly TRBD2 (5 bases). This CDR3 has 15 amino acids. Germline V gene data show CDR1 as MNHEY and CDR2 as SMNVEV (reference sequence). V was clipped by 6 bases and J by 2 bases, with 17 bases between them. The CDR3: CASSRSAAGPYEQYF. The CDR3 DNA reads as TGTGCCAGCAGCCGATCGGCCGCGGGTCCCTACGAGCAGTACTTC.